This record concerns one T cell receptor (beta chain) sequence. The sample originates from a study of blood T cell repertoires in COVID-19. Study at large: There were acute and convalescent COVID-19 samples, and they came from the United States, Italy and Spain. The analysed material was cDNA or gDNA that came from T cells, B-cell-depleted T cells, or PBMCs.

Original analysis: Estimates of nucleated cell counts were drawn from the amplification of reference gene primers. Assay used: immunoSEQ multiplex PCR; TCRdb lists only in-frame clones, some missing. V and J calls plus clone size are reproduced from that table; the DNA served to infer D and trimming. This table has about 280,000 clones, around 86% appearing once. Germline lookup yields CDR1 SGHNT and CDR2 YYREEE (reference sequence). V was cut by 1 base and J by 5 bases, with 9 bases left in between. This CDR3 spans 14 amino acids. The gene calls are TRBV5-4 and TRBJ2-2, with TRBD2 as a possible D gene (5 bases). The sequenced sample consisted of peripheral blood. The source of this sequence is a man aged 35 to 55 with active or convalescent COVID-19. The CDR3 spells CASSLFTGTGELFF. Here the CDR3 DNA reads TGTGCCAGCAGCTTGTTTACGGGGACCGGGGAGCTGTTTTTT.